This TCR beta chain was identified in a study of cytomegalovirus exposure and HLA in healthy donors. Turning to this clone: The target antigen is unknown.

Whole-study findings and limits: Roughly even sequencing depth across donors was the assumption behind the presence/absence analyses.

PCR was performed using 60 Vbeta and 13 Jbeta primers. Sequencing used immunoSEQ multiplex PCR; TCRdb keeps in-frame clones, though not all of them. The repertoire holds about 160,000 clones, around 75% seen once, with about 2% in the top ten. CDR3 size: 15 residues. The V gene's germline CDR1 is SGDLS and CDR2 YYNGEE. V lost 0 bases and J 3 bases, leaving 12 bases between the germline ends. The specimen was PBMCs. This sequence originates from a human donor in good health. The rearrangement joins TRBV9 to TRBJ1-2, with D unresolved. The CDR3 loop reads CASSVEGGLDYGYTF. CDR3 sequence (DNA): TGTGCCAGCAGCGTAGAAGGCGGGCTCGACTATGGCTACACCTTC.